One and the same sample provided the 27 T cell receptor beta chains below, sequenced in a study of control samples from healthy donors and cancer patients. Using immunoSEQ multiplex PCR, the repertoire was profiled, and TCRdb retains in-frame clones only, with some absent. This sample carries about 180,000 clones, approximately 92% of them seen once, and the ten largest clones take around 2.2%. Sequenced material: blood. The source is a woman aged 40-49 years in good health.

The sample holds one count of this clone. In DNA form, the CDR3 reads TGTGCCAGCTCACCCGGGACTAACCAAGAGACCCAGTACTTC. It codes for CASSPGTNQETQYF. V usage is TRBV18 and J usage is TRBJ2-5, with 7 nucleotides matching TRBD2. The CDR3 length is 14 residues. The germline CDR1 and CDR2 sequences are KGHSH and LQKENI. The junction had 1 base not matched to a gene; V was cut back by 3 bases and J by 0 bases.

This clone appeared a single time. This chain links TRBV3-1 (or the pseudogene TRBV3-2) with TRBJ2-7; D gene unclear. CDR1 is LGHDT, CDR2 YNNKEL, per germline (reference sequence). The CDR3 sequence is 13 residues long. The V end was cut by 4 bases, the J end by 3 bases, with 10 bases between. CDR3 DNA sequence: TGTGCCAGCAGCCCCGTTCCTTTCTACGAGCAGTACTTC. It encodes CASSPVPFYEQYF.

V and J are TRBV3-1 (or the pseudogene TRBV3-2) and TRBJ2-7; the D gene is possibly TRBD1 (6 bases). The CDR3 sequence is 15 residues long. Germline V gives CDR1 LGHDT, CDR2 YNNKEL (reference sequence). The V gene lost 0 bases and the J gene lost 3 bases, with 12 bases spanning the gap. CDR3 sequence reads: CASSQDRGHRYEQYF. The CDR3 nucleotides read TGTGCCAGCAGCCAAGACAGGGGACATCGCTACGAGCAGTACTTC.

The genes are TRBV5-1 and TRBJ1-1, with TRBD1 as a possible D gene (5 bases). In germline, CDR1 is SGHRS, CDR2 YFSETQ. CDR3 length: 14 amino acids. Trimming took 4 bases from V and 4 from J, leaving 14 bases between them. CDR3 loop: CASSLASGATEAFF. The CDR3, as DNA: TGCGCCAGCAGCCTGGCGAGTGGGGCCACTGAAGCTTTCTTT.

The J gene is TRBJ1-5, the V gene TRBV11-3; D is possibly TRBD1 (6 bases). Germline CDR1 and CDR2: SGHNT and YENEEA. The CDR3 covers 15 residues. V lost 5 bases and J 4 bases, leaving 15 bases between the germline ends. This CDR3 reads CASSPPGRGNQPQHF. The CDR3 DNA reads as TGTGCCAGCAGCCCTCCGGGCAGGGGAAATCAGCCCCAGCATTTT.

This chain joins TRBV7-2 and TRBJ2-5; TRBD1 agrees at 10 bases. Germline CDR1 is SGHTA and CDR2 is FQGNSA. Unmatched junction bases numbered 8, after V lost 5 bases and J lost 5 bases. This CDR3 has 15 amino acids. In DNA form, the CDR3 reads TGTGCCAGCAGCGCAAGGACAGGGGGGCTGGAGACCCAGTACTTC. This encodes CASSARTGGLETQYF. The full variable domain, rest sourced from reference TRBV7-2 and TRBJ2-5, is GAGVSQSPSNKVTEKGKDVELRCDPISGHTALYWYRQSLGQGLEFLIYFQGNSAPDKSGLPSDRFSAERTGGSVSTLTIQRTQQEDSAVYLCASSARTGGLETQYFGPGTRLLVL.

This chain joins TRBV4-1 and TRBJ2-1; the match to TRBD1 covers 7 bases. V trimming: 1 base; J trimming: 7 bases; junction bases outside the gene matches: 7. This CDR3 region has 15 residues. Germline values: CDR1 MGHRA, CDR2 YSYEKL. CDR3 loop: CASSQGAQGKNEQFF. The CDR3 coding sequence is TGCGCCAGCAGCCAAGGTGCACAGGGGAAGAATGAGCAGTTCTTC.

This clone appeared a few times. The CDR3 reads CASSIGLRQGTYQPQHF. The CDR3 DNA is TGTGCCAGCAGTATAGGGCTCCGGCAGGGGACTTATCAGCCCCAGCATTTT. The chain couples TRBV5-5 to TRBJ1-5; tentatively, D is TRBD1 (6 bases). Looked up from germline, CDR1 is SGHKS and CDR2 is YYEKEE (reference sequence). Between the trimmed V and J ends, which lost 5 bases and 5 bases, there was a span of 23 bases. CDR3 length: 17 amino acids. The whole variable domain, filled in from reference TRBV5-5 and TRBJ1-5, reads DAGVTQSPTHLIKTRGQQVTLRCSPISGHKSVSWYQQVLGQGPQFIFQYYEKEERGRGNFPDRFSARQFPNYSSELNVNALLLGDSALYLCASSIGLRQGTYQPQHFGDGTRLSIL.

This chain connects TRBV5-1 to TRBJ1-2, with D possibly matching TRBD1 (6 bases). V dropped 5 bases and J dropped 5 bases, with 10 bases sitting between them. CDR3 length: 12 residues. CDR1 SGHRS and CDR2 YFSETQ come from the germline V gene. CDR3 in amino acids: CASSTDSYGYTF. In DNA, the CDR3 is TGCGCCAGCAGTACGGACAGTTATGGCTACACCTTC. Together with reference TRBV5-1 and TRBJ1-2, the CDR3 gives the full variable domain: KAGVTQTPRYLIKTRGQQVTLSCSPISGHRSVSWYQQTPGQGLQFLFEYFSETQRNKGNFPGRFSGRQFSNSRSEMNVSTLELGDSALYLCASSTDSYGYTFGSGTRLTVV.

The V and J genes are TRBV10-2 and TRBJ1-6; D is unclear. Germline V gene lookup returns CDR1 WSHSY and CDR2 SAAADI. V was pared by 2 bases and J by 0 bases, with 5 bases between. The CDR3 is 15 amino acids. In DNA form, the CDR3 reads TGCGCCAGCAGTGAGAATAACTCCTATAATTCACCCCTCCACTTT. Protein: CASSENNSYNSPLHF.

V and J are TRBV2 and TRBJ1-2; TRBD1 matches at 8 bases. The trim removed 5 bases at V and 1 base at J, leaving 6 bases unmatched. CDR1 is SNHLY, CDR2 FYNNEI, per germline. CDR3 length: 15 amino acids. The CDR3 DNA reads as TGTGCCAGCAGTCTGACAGGGGTCTTTAACTATGGCTACACCTTC. Translated, it gives CASSLTGVFNYGYTF.

In DNA, the CDR3 is TGCAGCGTTGAAGGTCAGGGAGGGAGCTCCTACAATGAGCAGTTCTTC. It translates to CSVEGQGGSSYNEQFF. The chain is built from TRBV29-1 and TRBJ2-1; TRBD2 matches 7 bases. With 1 base clipped from V and 0 bases from J, the junction kept 6 bases outside the gene matches. The CDR3 runs to 16 residues. Per germline, CDR1 SQVTM and CDR2 ANQGSEA.

The chain links TRBV4-2 to TRBJ2-3; D may be TRBD2 (7 bases). Looked up from germline, CDR1 is LGHNA and CDR2 is YNFKEQ. Trimming pared 0 bases from V and 6 bases from J, leaving 13 bases between. The CDR3 totals 15 residues. The CDR3 spells CASSQDGGGGDTQYF. CDR3 DNA: TGTGCCAGCAGCCAAGATGGAGGGGGGGGCGATACGCAGTATTTT.

This chain connects TRBV6-1 to TRBJ2-3; D is ambiguous. The length of the CDR3 is 13 residues. V lost 3 bases and J 4 bases, leaving 8 bases between the germline ends. CDR1 and CDR2 (germline): MNHNS, SASEGT. CDR3 loop: CASSDSLSDTQYF. CDR3 coding DNA: TGTGCCAGCAGTGACAGCCTTTCAGATACGCAGTATTTT.

The chain is built from TRBV12-5 and TRBJ2-3, with TRBD2 matching 8 bases. The CDR3 covers 16 residues. Germline V lookup: CDR1 LGHNT, CDR2 FRNRAP. Trimming removed 2 bases from V and 5 bases from J; junction bases left unmatched: 9. CDR3 DNA sequence: TGTGCTAGTGGTTTGTTCCGGGGGGGCCGAGAAGATACGCAGTATTTT. Amino acid sequence: CASGLFRGGREDTQYF.

V gene TRBV3-1 (or the pseudogene TRBV3-2) combines with J gene TRBJ1-5, with D unresolved. The CDR3 has 13 residues. V was trimmed by 1 base and J by 5 bases, leaving 6 bases between them. Germline V lookup: CDR1 LGHDT, CDR2 YNNKEL (reference sequence). CDR3 DNA sequence: TGTGCCAGCAGCCAAGCTCGGGATCAGCCCCAGCATTTT. Protein product: CASSQARDQPQHF.

The chain has TRBV27 and TRBJ2-2; TRBD2 matches at 9 bases. Germline CDR1 reads MNHEY; CDR2 reads SMNVEV (reference sequence). CDR3 length: 15 amino acids. With V trimmed by 3 bases and J by 1 base, 0 bases remained unmatched. This CDR3 reads CASSLRGGNTGELFF. For the CDR3, the DNA is TGTGCCAGCAGTTTGCGGGGGGGGAACACCGGGGAGCTGTTTTTT.

The chain joins TRBV9 to TRBJ2-5; 8 bases match TRBD2. The length of the CDR3 is 14 residues. Per the germline V gene, CDR1 is SGDLS and CDR2 is YYNGEE. The ends lost 3 bases at V and 2 bases at J; junction bases unmatched: 3. CDR3 nucleotide sequence: TGTGCCAGCAGCGGAGCGGGGGTACAAGAGACCCAGTACTTC. Residues: CASSGAGVQETQYF.

The rearrangement links TRBV15 to TRBJ2-7; 10 nucleotides line up with TRBD1. Germline V lookup: CDR1 LNHNV, CDR2 YYDKDF (reference sequence). The CDR3 loop spans 14 amino acids. With 3 bases clipped from V and 6 bases from J, the junction kept 5 bases outside the gene matches. DNA for the CDR3: TGTGCCACCAGCAGGGACAGGGGGGGCGGCGAGCAGTACTTC. Translation: CATSRDRGGGEQYF.

This rearrangement joins TRBV5-5 to TRBJ1-5, with TRBD1 as a possible D gene (6 bases). This CDR3 is built from 15 residues. Trimming cost V 4 bases and J 3 bases, with 14 bases left between them. Germline V gives CDR1 SGHKS, CDR2 YYEKEE (reference sequence). The CDR3 DNA follows: TGTGCCAGCAGCCCCAACAGGGCGAACAATCAGCCCCAGCATTTT. Its translation is CASSPNRANNQPQHF.

The rearrangement joins TRBV28 to TRBJ1-5; D is unresolved. Germline V lookup: CDR1 MDHEN, CDR2 SYDVKM. The CDR3 has 14 residues. Trimming pared 2 bases from V and 0 bases from J, leaving 5 bases between. The DNA of the CDR3 is TGTGCCAGCAGTTTAAGTAATAGCAATCAGCCCCAGCATTTT. Protein product: CASSLSNSNQPQHF.

The chain employs TRBV7-9 and TRBJ2-5, with unresolved D. The CDR3 covers 18 residues. Germline CDR1 reads SEHNR; CDR2 reads FQNEAQ (reference sequence). V was pared by 1 base and J by 0 bases, with 18 bases between. Written as DNA, the CDR3 is TGTGCCAGCAGCTTAGGGAACTATAAGGCTGTTCACCAAGAGACCCAGTACTTC. It translates to CASSLGNYKAVHQETQYF.

This rearrangement joins TRBV3-1 (or the pseudogene TRBV3-2) to TRBJ1-3, with no clear D. The CDR3 consists of 15 residues. Germline-derived CDR1 and CDR2 are LGHDT and YNNKEL (reference sequence). Between the trimmed V and J ends, which lost 2 bases and 0 bases, there was a span of 8 bases. The CDR3 is CASSQLGNSGNTIYF. The CDR3 DNA reads as TGTGCCAGCAGCCAACTGGGGAACTCTGGAAACACCATATATTTT.

This chain joins TRBV4-1 and TRBJ1-4, with D perhaps TRBD1 (6 bases). The CDR3 is 16 residues long. Trimming shortened V by 1 base and J by 2 bases, and 11 bases separated the two germline ends. Germline V gene lookup returns CDR1 MGHRA and CDR2 YSYEKL. The CDR3 is CASSQGGGRTNEKLFF. CDR3 DNA: TGCGCCAGCAGCCAAGGAGGGGGTAGGACTAATGAAAAACTGTTTTTT.

This sequence joins TRBV5-6 and TRBJ1-6; D ambiguous. Looked up from germline, CDR1 is SGHDT and CDR2 is YYEEEE. This CDR3 comprises 18 residues. V was shortened by 0 bases and J by 0 bases, with 13 bases between the two germline ends. In DNA form, the CDR3 reads TGTGCCAGCAGCTTGGTGGCAGGACCGAGCTCCTATAATTCACCCCTCCACTTT. Amino acids: CASSLVAGPSSYNSPLHF.

The rearrangement joins TRBV11-2 to TRBJ1-2; the D is unclear. V was cut by 2 bases and J by 4 bases, with 11 bases left in between. Germline V gene sequence: CDR1 SGHAT, CDR2 FQNNGV. CDR3 length: 14 amino acids. The CDR3 here is CASSLTGSSYGYTF. As DNA, the CDR3 is TGTGCCAGCAGCTTAACCGGGAGCAGCTATGGCTACACCTTC. The full variable domain, rest sourced from reference TRBV11-2 and TRBJ1-2, is EAGVAQSPRYKIIEKRQSVAFWCNPISGHATLYWYQQILGQGPKLLIQFQNNGVVDDSQLPKDRFSAERLKGVDSTLKIQPAKLEDSAVYLCASSLTGSSYGYTFGSGTRLTVV.

J is TRBJ1-1 and V is TRBV19; D is unresolved. CDR3 length: 13 amino acids. Trimming shortened V by 1 base and J by 2 bases, and 5 bases separated the two germline ends. Germline CDR1 reads LNHDA; CDR2 reads SQIVND (reference sequence). The CDR3, as DNA: TGTGCCAGTAGTATAGCCCCTAACACTGAAGCTTTCTTT. It yields the protein CASSIAPNTEAFF.